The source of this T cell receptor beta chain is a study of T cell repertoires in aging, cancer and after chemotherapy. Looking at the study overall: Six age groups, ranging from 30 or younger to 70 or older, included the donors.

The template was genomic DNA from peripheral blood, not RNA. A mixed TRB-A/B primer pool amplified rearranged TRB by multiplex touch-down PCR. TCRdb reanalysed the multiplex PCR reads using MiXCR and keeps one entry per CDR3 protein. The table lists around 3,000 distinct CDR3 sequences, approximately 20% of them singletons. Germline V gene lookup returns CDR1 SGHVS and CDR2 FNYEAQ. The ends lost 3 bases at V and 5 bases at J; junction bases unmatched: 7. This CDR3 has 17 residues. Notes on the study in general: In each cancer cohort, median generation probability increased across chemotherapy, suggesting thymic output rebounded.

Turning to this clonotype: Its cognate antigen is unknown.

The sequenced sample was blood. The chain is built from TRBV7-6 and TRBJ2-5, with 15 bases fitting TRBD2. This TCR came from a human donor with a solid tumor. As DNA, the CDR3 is TGTGCCAGCAGCTTGGGACTAGCGGGGGGCGAAGGGGAGACCCAGTACTTC. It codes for CASSLGLAGGEGETQYF.